One sample yielded the 15 T cell receptor beta chains listed below, sequenced in a study of CD8 T cells in ankylosing spondylitis. TCRdb analysed the 5' RACE reads with MiXCR anew, one entry per CDR3 protein. The sample lists approximately 100,000 distinct CDR3 sequences; 24% were seen once. The sequenced material came from synovial fluid, either unsorted or a sorted T cell fraction (not recorded which). The receptors were sampled from a male donor with ankylosing spondylitis.

The chain couples TRBV20-1 to TRBJ2-7; 7 bases are shared with TRBD2. V lost 5 bases, J lost 2 bases, and 9 bases stayed unmatched. The CDR3 has 14 residues. Germline V gene data show CDR1 as DFQATT and CDR2 as SNEGSKA (reference sequence). The CDR3 spells CSAAGTTLTYEQYF. Here the CDR3 DNA reads TGCAGTGCTGCCGGGACTACCCTCACCTACGAGCAGTACTTC.

This clonotype occurred many times. The CDR3 DNA follows: TGTGCCAGCAGCGCCCGACTAGCGGGCAACAATGAGCAGTTCTTC. This encodes CASSARLAGNNEQFF. The chain joins TRBV7-8 to TRBJ2-1; 10 bases are a match to TRBD2. V shed 5 bases, J shed 5 bases, and the junction held 6 bases outside the gene matches. CDR3 length: 15 residues. Germline lookup yields CDR1 SGHVS and CDR2 FQNEAQ.

This clonotype occurred a few times. The V and J genes are TRBV24-1 and TRBJ2-1, with 8 bases fitting TRBD1. The CDR3 runs 14 residues. The germline CDR1 and CDR2 sequences are KGHDR and SFDVKD. Trimming at V came to 2 bases and at J to 7 bases, leaving 3 bases not matched to a gene. The CDR3 region is CATSDWTGKNEQFF. Written as DNA, the CDR3 is TGTGCCACCAGTGATTGGACAGGGAAAAATGAGCAGTTCTTC.

This clonotype has only a few counts. The chain combines TRBV14 with TRBJ2-1, with D hard to call. CDR3 length equals 11 residues. Germline CDR1 SGHDN, CDR2 FVKESK. The germline V and J ends were trimmed by 1 base and 8 bases, with 3 bases remaining between them. The CDR3 is CASSQVYEQFF. The CDR3 region has the DNA TGTGCCAGCAGCCAAGTATATGAGCAGTTCTTC.

The table lists this clonotype with many counts. The chain combines TRBV5-5 with TRBJ1-2; D is unclear. V was trimmed by 3 bases and J by 2 bases, leaving 14 bases between them. Germline CDR1 SGHKS, CDR2 YYEKEE (reference sequence). CDR3 length: 15 amino acids. CDR3 sequence: CASSWGGGMNYGYTF. The CDR3 nucleotides are TGTGCCAGCAGCTGGGGTGGAGGGATGAACTATGGCTACACCTTC. Supplemented by reference TRBV5-5 and TRBJ1-2, the full variable domain reads DAGVTQSPTHLIKTRGQQVTLRCSPISGHKSVSWYQQVLGQGPQFIFQYYEKEERGRGNFPDRFSARQFPNYSSELNVNALLLGDSALYLCASSWGGGMNYGYTFGSGTRLTVV.

This clonotype was found many times. The chain recombines TRBV4-2 with TRBJ2-1, with D perhaps assigned TRBD1 or TRBD2 (5 bases each). CDR1 and CDR2 from the germline V gene are LGHNA and YNFKEQ. V lost 3 bases and J lost 10, with 16 bases in between. The CDR3 is made up of 14 amino acids. The DNA of the CDR3 is TGTGCCAGCAGCCATACTCGGGGCTATAGAGAGCAGTTCTTC. It encodes CASSHTRGYREQFF.

This clonotype has just a few counts. The chain has TRBV12-3 or TRBV12-4 and TRBJ2-1; 12 bases align to TRBD2. The CDR3 sequence is 17 residues long. Trimming removed 3 bases from V and 9 bases from J; junction bases left unmatched: 12. The CDR3 nucleotides are TGTGCCAGCAGTTTGACTAGCGGGAGAGGGGGCCTCGGTGAGCAGTTCTTC. Amino acid sequence: CASSLTSGRGGLGEQFF.

The CDR3 DNA sequence: TGTGCCAGCAGCTTATTAAAAGATACGCAGTATTTT. Its translation is CASSLLKDTQYF. The rearrangement joins TRBV7-2 to TRBJ2-3, with D hard to call. V was shortened by 2 bases and J by 5 bases, with 5 bases between the two germline ends. The CDR3 consists of 12 residues. CDR1 is SGHTA, CDR2 FQGNSA, per germline.

The chain joins TRBV6-1 to TRBJ2-1; possibly TRBD2 for D (6 bases). The CDR3 is 14 amino acids. Trimming cost V 6 bases and J 3 bases, with 12 bases left between them. In germline, CDR1 is MNHNS, CDR2 SASEGT. The CDR3 loop is CASSPGTLYNEQFF. The CDR3 DNA reads TGTGCCAGCAGCCCCGGGACTCTCTACAATGAGCAGTTCTTC.

This clonotype showed up just a few times. This sequence joins TRBV4-2 and TRBJ2-7; D may be TRBD2 (6 bases). V dropped 1 base and J dropped 3 bases, with 22 bases sitting between them. The CDR3 sequence is 18 residues long. The germline V gene has CDR1 LGHNA and CDR2 YNFKEQ. In nucleotides, the CDR3 is TGTGCCAGCAGCCAAGGGGCGGAGGGAGCGGGTATCTTCTACGAGCAGTACGTC. Protein: CASSQGAEGAGIFYEQYV.

This chain uses TRBV4-2 with TRBJ1-2, with TRBD1 matching over 7 bases. Germline-derived CDR1 and CDR2 are LGHNA and YNFKEQ. The CDR3 is 18 residues long. V lost 4 bases to trimming and J lost 4 bases; unmatched junction nucleotides: 18. In nucleotides, the CDR3 is TGTGCCAGCAGCCGGATTACCGGGACAGCCAGTTTTCGCTATGGCTACACCTTC. Translation: CASSRITGTASFRYGYTF.

This rearrangement joins TRBV7-2 to TRBJ2-1; 14 bases align to TRBD2. Trimming took 0 bases from V and 5 from J; bases not matched to a gene: 6. Germline V lookup: CDR1 SGHTA, CDR2 FQGNSA. The CDR3 totals 18 residues. The CDR3 bases are TGTGCCAGCAGCTTAGCTAGGAGGACTAGCGGGAGGCACAATGAGCAGTTCTTC. Amino acid sequence: CASSLARRTSGRHNEQFF.

This clonotype was found many times. The genes are TRBV20-1 and TRBJ2-1; D possibly corresponds to TRBD1 (6 bases). This CDR3 region has 15 residues. The germline gives CDR1 DFQATT, CDR2 SNEGSKA (reference sequence). With 5 bases removed from V and 6 bases from J, the gap between germline ends came to 20 bases. CDR3 region: CSAPQGLGVGNEQFF. For the CDR3, the DNA is TGCAGTGCTCCGCAGGGGCTCGGGGTCGGCAATGAGCAGTTCTTC.

This chain joins TRBV19 and TRBJ2-1; 9 bases are a match to TRBD2. The V gene's germline CDR1 is LNHDA and CDR2 SQIVND (reference sequence). J lost 5 bases, V lost 4 bases, and 3 bases had no gene match. The CDR3 length is 14 residues. For the CDR3, the DNA is TGTGCCAGTAGTAGCGAGCGGGGGGACAATGAGCAGTTCTTC. Its translation: CASSSERGDNEQFF.

This clonotype was counted only a few times. The chain is built from TRBV18 and TRBJ2-1, with 9 positions matching TRBD1. V dropped 3 bases and J dropped 7; count of bases not matched to a gene: 7. Germline V CDR1 and CDR2: KGHSH, LQKENI. The CDR3 length is 15 residues. CDR3 sequence reads: CASSPLQGARNEQFF. The DNA of the CDR3 is TGTGCCAGCTCACCTCTACAGGGGGCGCGGAATGAGCAGTTCTTC.